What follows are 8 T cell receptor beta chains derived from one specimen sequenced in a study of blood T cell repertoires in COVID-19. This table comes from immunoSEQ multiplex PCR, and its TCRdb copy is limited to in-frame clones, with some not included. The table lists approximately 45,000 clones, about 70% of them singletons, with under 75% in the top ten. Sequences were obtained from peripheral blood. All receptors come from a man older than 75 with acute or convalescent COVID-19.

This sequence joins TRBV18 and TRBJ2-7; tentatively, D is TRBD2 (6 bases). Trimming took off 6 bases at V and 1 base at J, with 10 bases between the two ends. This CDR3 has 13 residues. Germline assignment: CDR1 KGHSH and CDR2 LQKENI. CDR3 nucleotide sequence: TGTGCCAGCTCCTGGGACTTATCCTACGAGCAGTACTTC. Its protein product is CASSWDLSYEQYF.

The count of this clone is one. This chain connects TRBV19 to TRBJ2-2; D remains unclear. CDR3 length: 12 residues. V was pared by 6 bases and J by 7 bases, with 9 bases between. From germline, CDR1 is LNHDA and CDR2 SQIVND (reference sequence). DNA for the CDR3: TGTGCCAGTAGCCCCCCGTACGGGGAGCTGTTTTTT. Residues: CASSPPYGELFF.

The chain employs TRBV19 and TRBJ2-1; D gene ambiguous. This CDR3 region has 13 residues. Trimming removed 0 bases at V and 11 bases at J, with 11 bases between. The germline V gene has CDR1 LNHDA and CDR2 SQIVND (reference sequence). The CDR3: CASSIDLPDQQFF. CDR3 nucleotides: TGTGCCAGTAGTATAGATCTCCCAGATCAGCAGTTCTTC.

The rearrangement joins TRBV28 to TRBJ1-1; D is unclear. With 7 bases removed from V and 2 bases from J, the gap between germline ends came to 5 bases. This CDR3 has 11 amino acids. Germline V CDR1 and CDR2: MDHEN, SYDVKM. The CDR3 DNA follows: TGTGCCAGCATCTTTAACACTGAAGCTTTCTTT. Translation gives CASIFNTEAFF.

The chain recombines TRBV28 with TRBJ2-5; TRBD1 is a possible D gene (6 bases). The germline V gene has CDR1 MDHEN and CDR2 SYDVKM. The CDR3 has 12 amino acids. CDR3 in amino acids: CVTKGGLETQYF. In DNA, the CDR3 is TGTGTGACTAAAGGGGGTTTAGAGACCCAGTACTTC.

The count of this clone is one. Here the CDR3 DNA reads TGTGCCAGCAGCGTAGGGGACAGGGGTTCCCATGAAAAACTGTTTTTT. It yields the protein CASSVGDRGSHEKLFF. The gene calls are TRBV9 and TRBJ1-4, with TRBD1 identical over 10 bases. The germline V gene has CDR1 SGDLS and CDR2 YYNGEE. Trimming removed 0 bases from V and 6 bases from J; junction bases left unmatched: 5. The CDR3 is 16 residues long.

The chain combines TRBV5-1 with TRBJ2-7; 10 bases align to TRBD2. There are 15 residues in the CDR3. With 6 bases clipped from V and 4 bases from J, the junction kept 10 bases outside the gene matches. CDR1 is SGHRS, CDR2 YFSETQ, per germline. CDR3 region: CASTPGGSGRYEQYF. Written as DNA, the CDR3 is TGCGCCAGCACCCCCGGGGGTAGCGGGAGGTACGAGCAGTACTTC.

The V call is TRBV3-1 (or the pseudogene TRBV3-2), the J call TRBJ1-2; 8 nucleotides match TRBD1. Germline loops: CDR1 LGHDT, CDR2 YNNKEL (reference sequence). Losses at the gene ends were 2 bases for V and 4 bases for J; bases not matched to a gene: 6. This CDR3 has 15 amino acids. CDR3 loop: CASSQLGQGIYGYTF. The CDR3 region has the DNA TGTGCCAGCAGCCAACTAGGACAGGGAATCTATGGCTACACCTTC.